Below, 14 T cell receptor beta chains from the same sample are listed, as sequenced in a study of radiotherapy plus CTLA-4 blockade in lung cancer. Sequencing was performed with immunoSEQ multiplex PCR; in TCRdb, only in-frame clones are kept and a portion is missing. The table lists about 32,000 clones, 65% to 75% of them singletons. Sequenced here: peripheral blood, sampled from a patient treated with radiotherapy plus ipilimumab. All receptors come from a human donor with non-small cell lung cancer who had stable disease on radiotherapy plus ipilimumab.

This clone has just one count. V gene TRBV27 combines with J gene TRBJ2-1; D not certain. The CDR3 is 17 amino acids. Germline lookup yields CDR1 MNHEY and CDR2 SMNVEV (reference sequence). V dropped 5 bases and J dropped 0 bases, with 17 bases sitting between them. The CDR3 is CASSLRSVVSSYNEQFF. CDR3 DNA: TGTGCCAGCAGTCTCCGATCGGTGGTGAGCTCCTACAATGAGCAGTTCTTC.

This clone turned up a few times. The chain uses TRBV6-6 and TRBJ2-7; 9 nucleotides match TRBD2. Germline loops: CDR1 MNHNY, CDR2 SVGAGI (reference sequence). The CDR3 covers 14 residues. V shed 1 base, J shed 6 bases, and the junction held 4 bases outside the gene matches. CDR3 DNA sequence: TGTGCCAGCAGTTACTATAGCGGGAGAGGCGAGCAGTACTTC. Protein product: CASSYYSGRGEQYF.

The rearrangement uses TRBV7-9 and TRBJ2-3, with 8 bases that match TRBD2. In germline, CDR1 is SEHNR, CDR2 FQNEAQ (reference sequence). This CDR3 is built from 15 residues. Losses at the gene ends were 5 bases for V and 2 bases for J; bases not matched to a gene: 6. This chain's CDR3 is CASSRSGSYTDTQYF. CDR3 nucleotides: TGTGCCAGCAGCCGCAGCGGGAGTTACACAGATACGCAGTATTTT.

V usage is TRBV6-1 and J usage is TRBJ1-1; 7 bases are shared with TRBD1. V dropped 3 bases and J dropped 4; count of bases not matched to a gene: 8. CDR3 length equals 15 residues. Germline CDR1 and CDR2: MNHNS and SASEGT. The CDR3 coding sequence is TGTGCCAGCAGTGATAAAACAGGGGTGGTCACTGAAGCTTTCTTT. Translating gives CASSDKTGVVTEAFF.

The rearrangement uses TRBV7-2 and TRBJ2-5; a possible D gene is TRBD2 (5 bases). The germline V gene has CDR1 SGHTA and CDR2 FQGNSA. With 3 bases removed from V and 4 bases from J, the gap between germline ends came to 9 bases. The CDR3 consists of 13 residues. This CDR3 reads CASSFSGRETQYF. The DNA of the CDR3 is TGTGCCAGCAGCTTCTCGGGGAGAGAGACCCAGTACTTC. Complete variable domain (other parts from reference TRBV7-2 and TRBJ2-5): GAGVSQSPSNKVTEKGKDVELRCDPISGHTALYWYRQSLGQGLEFLIYFQGNSAPDKSGLPSDRFSAERTGGSVSTLTIQRTQQEDSAVYLCASSFSGRETQYFGPGTRLLVL.

The chain joins TRBV5-4 to TRBJ2-1; 8 bases are a match to TRBD1. Trimming took 4 bases from V and 3 from J; bases not matched to a gene: 3. The germline V gene has CDR1 SGHNT and CDR2 YYREEE (reference sequence). This CDR3 region has 14 residues. The CDR3 is CASSGDRGYNEQFF. For the CDR3, the DNA is TGTGCCAGCAGCGGAGACAGGGGCTACAATGAGCAGTTCTTC.

The chain joins TRBV28 to TRBJ2-7; TRBD1 agrees at 7 bases. The CDR3 runs 13 residues. Losses at the gene ends were 11 bases for V and 0 bases for J; bases not matched to a gene: 7. From germline, CDR1 is MDHEN and CDR2 SYDVKM. CDR3: CACKDRNSYEQYF. The CDR3 bases are TGTGCCTGTAAGGACAGGAACTCCTACGAGCAGTACTTC.

J is TRBJ2-1 and V is TRBV20-1; tentatively, D is TRBD2 (5 bases). This CDR3 region has 11 residues. V gave up 2 bases and J gave up 9 bases, with 8 bases separating them. The germline gives CDR1 DFQATT, CDR2 SNEGSKA (reference sequence). Written as DNA, the CDR3 is TGCAGTGCTAGATTTGGAGGTGAGCAGTTCTTC. Translation: CSARFGGEQFF.

By share, this clone ranks as medium-sized (0.01 to 0.1%). V usage is TRBV6-6 and J usage is TRBJ2-7, with D perhaps being TRBD1 or TRBD2 (5 bases each). This CDR3 comprises 12 residues. Germline-derived CDR1 and CDR2 are MNHNY and SVGAGI (reference sequence). V dropped 5 bases and J dropped 2 bases, with 7 bases sitting between them. The DNA of the CDR3 is TGTGCCAGCAGTCCGGGACCCTACGAGCAGTACTTC. Its protein product is CASSPGPYEQYF.

The chain couples TRBV6-1 to TRBJ2-7; TRBD1 matches 8 bases. CDR1 is MNHNS, CDR2 SASEGT, per germline. This CDR3 contains 15 residues. J lost 2 bases, V lost 3 bases, and 6 bases had no gene match. CDR3 DNA: TGTGCCAGCAGTGAGAGACAGGGGTACCCCTACGAGCAGTACTTC. As protein: CASSERQGYPYEQYF.

This clone was picked up a small number of times. The rearrangement links TRBV18 to TRBJ2-3; possible D gene TRBD2, 6 bases. This CDR3 is built from 12 residues. V was shortened by 2 bases and J by 6 bases, with 6 bases between the two germline ends. Germline loops: CDR1 KGHSH, CDR2 LQKENI. The CDR3 loop reads CASSPGGDTQYF. CDR3 in DNA: TGTGCCAGCTCACCAGGAGGGGATACGCAGTATTTT.

The chain couples TRBV27 to TRBJ2-1; no definite D call. Trimming pared 8 bases from V and 5 bases from J, leaving 16 bases between. There are 14 residues in the CDR3. Looked up from germline, CDR1 is MNHEY and CDR2 is SMNVEV (reference sequence). The DNA for the CDR3 is TGTGCCAGCTCCACCGTCCGGGTAAACAATGAGCAGTTCTTC. Translation: CASSTVRVNNEQFF.

This clone was recorded a few times. The CDR3 here is CASSPPISGGYTF. Written as DNA, the CDR3 is TGTGCCAGCAGCCCTCCGATATCCGGGGGCTACACCTTC. The chain is built from TRBV7-9 and TRBJ1-2; D ambiguous. V was clipped by 5 bases and J by 8 bases, with 15 bases between them. Germline lookup yields CDR1 SEHNR and CDR2 FQNEAQ (reference sequence). The CDR3 runs 13 residues.

The genes are TRBV5-4 and TRBJ1-1; 7 bases are shared with TRBD1. The CDR3 is 16 residues long. Germline CDR1 and CDR2: SGHNT and YYREEE (reference sequence). V gave up 4 bases and J gave up 0 bases; unmatched junction bases: 9. The CDR3 region has the DNA TGTGCCAGCAGCACCCAGACAGGGTTCATGAACACTGAAGCTTTCTTT. Its protein is CASSTQTGFMNTEAFF.